This entry lists 26 T cell receptor beta chains sequenced from one sample in a study of shared clonotypes between healthy human individuals. Positively selected for CCR7, the CD45RO-negative cells used as naive CD8 cells excluded terminally differentiated effector memory CD45RA+ cells. Clones were sequenced by immunoSEQ multiplex PCR, and TCRdb holds only the in-frame ones, with some missing. The sample comprises around 1.9 million clones, roughly 95% of which are singletons, and more than 1.5% rests with the top ten. The sequenced material came from naive CD8+ T cells from PBMCs. All receptors come from a man in his late teens or twenties in good health. Some clones in this sample may be carry-over from other donors' samples.

This clone was seen only a few times. The chain is built from TRBV30 and TRBJ1-5, with a tentative D call TRBD1 (5 bases). Between the trimmed V and J ends, which lost 3 bases and 0 bases, there was a span of 15 bases. The CDR3 totals 16 residues. The germline CDR1 and CDR2 sequences are GTSNPN and SVGIG (reference sequence). Here the CDR3 DNA reads TGTGCCTGGAGCGACCGACAGAGACATAGCAATCAGCCCCAGCATTTT. The encoded protein is CAWSDRQRHSNQPQHF.

The rearrangement links TRBV7-9 to TRBJ2-1; TRBD2 matches at 9 bases. The CDR3 sequence is 15 residues long. With 11 bases clipped from V and 4 bases from J, the junction kept 12 bases outside the gene matches. In germline, CDR1 is SEHNR, CDR2 FQNEAQ (reference sequence). CDR3: CASLGLAGNYNEQFF. CDR3 DNA sequence: TGTGCCTCACTCGGGCTAGCGGGAAATTACAATGAGCAGTTCTTC.

This chain connects TRBV28 to TRBJ2-1; possibly TRBD2 for D (5 bases). Germline CDR1 and CDR2: MDHEN and SYDVKM. The V gene lost 3 bases and the J gene lost 10 bases, with 16 bases spanning the gap. CDR3 length: 14 residues. CDR3 in DNA: TGTGCCAGCAGTTTGGGCGGACTCCCGGGGGAGCAGTTCTTC. Translation: CASSLGGLPGEQFF.

The chain joins TRBV13 to TRBJ2-7; D is undetermined. Germline loops: CDR1 PRHDT, CDR2 FYEKMQ (reference sequence). V was clipped by 5 bases and J by 0 bases, with 11 bases between them. The CDR3 runs to 14 residues. CDR3 loop: CASSPGPSSYEQYF. The CDR3 coding sequence is TGTGCCAGCAGCCCCGGGCCTAGCTCCTACGAGCAGTACTTC.

This chain connects TRBV2 to TRBJ2-1, with TRBD2 matching over 10 bases. J lost 6 bases, V lost 6 bases, and 5 bases had no gene match. The CDR3 has 14 amino acids. The germline V gene encodes CDR1 SNHLY and CDR2 FYNNEI. CDR3 region: CASRASGSSNEQFF. For the CDR3, the DNA is TGTGCCAGCAGAGCTAGCGGGAGCTCCAATGAGCAGTTCTTC.

A word on this clone: The identical CDR3 is also encoded by other nucleotide sequences in the sample. This chain connects TRBV10-3 to TRBJ2-7; TRBD2 matches 8 bases. V was clipped by 0 bases and J by 2 bases; unmatched bases: 0. Germline V gene lookup returns CDR1 ENHRY and CDR2 SYGVKD. CDR3 size: 14 residues. CDR3 amino acids: CAISESGRAYEQYF. CDR3 sequence (DNA): TGTGCCATCAGTGAGTCCGGGAGGGCCTACGAGCAGTACTTC.

The chain couples TRBV27 to TRBJ2-4; the D is unclear. The CDR3 totals 15 residues. Trimming removed 5 bases from V and 5 bases from J, with 16 bases in between. The germline V gene has CDR1 MNHEY and CDR2 SMNVEV (reference sequence). Written as DNA, the CDR3 is TGTGCCAGCAGTCGAGGACCTGTCTGGGAAAACATTCAGTACTTC. Its translation: CASSRGPVWENIQYF.

The DNA of the CDR3 is TGTGCCTGGAGTGTACGGAACAATCAGCCCCAGCATTTT. Amino acids: CAWSVRNNQPQHF. The chain joins TRBV30 to TRBJ1-5; D unclear. V was clipped by 0 bases and J by 3 bases, with 6 bases between them. Per germline, CDR1 GTSNPN and CDR2 SVGIG (reference sequence). The CDR3 covers 13 residues. Complete variable domain (other parts from reference TRBV30 and TRBJ1-5): SQTIHQWPATLVQPVGSPLSLECTVEGTSNPNLYWYRQAAGRGLQLLFYSVGIGQISSEVPQNLSASRPQDRQFILSSKKLLLSDSGFYLCAWSVRNNQPQHFGDGTRLSIL.

The V call is TRBV4-3, the J call TRBJ1-4; tentatively, D is TRBD1 (6 bases). Germline CDR1 and CDR2: LGHNA and YSLEER. The CDR3 covers 15 residues. Trimming took off 1 base at V and 7 bases at J, with 13 bases between the two ends. The CDR3 loop reads CASSQVRRQVEKLFF. Here the CDR3 DNA reads TGCGCCAGCAGCCAAGTCCGACGACAGGTTGAAAAACTGTTTTTT.

This clone was counted a single time. The rearrangement links TRBV25-1 to TRBJ2-7; 7 bases agree with TRBD2. CDR3 length: 12 amino acids. Trimming removed 8 bases from V and 3 bases from J; junction bases left unmatched: 4. Germline loops: CDR1 MGHDK, CDR2 SYGVNS. CDR3 bases: TGTGCCAGCGCCCTAGCGGACTACGAGCAGTACTTC. Translating gives CASALADYEQYF.

This chain uses TRBV11-3 with TRBJ2-1; a weak D match, TRBD1 (6 bases). Germline V gives CDR1 SGHNT, CDR2 YENEEA. The CDR3 is 16 residues long. The V end lost 4 bases, the J end lost 0 bases, and 13 bases lay between the germline ends. In nucleotides, the CDR3 is TGTGCCAGCAGCTCCTTCGGGACAAGCTCCTACAATGAGCAGTTCTTC. Its translation: CASSSFGTSSYNEQFF.

The chain joins TRBV7-3 to TRBJ1-1; D possibly corresponds to TRBD1 (5 bases). V lost 1 base to trimming and J lost 3 bases, with 24 bases between them. Germline assignment: CDR1 SGHTA and CDR2 FQGTGA. The length of the CDR3 is 19 residues. The CDR3 bases are TGTGCCAGCAGCTTAAGGCCCCGGACCCCAAGGATAGGGGACACTGAAGCTTTCTTT. Its protein product is CASSLRPRTPRIGDTEAFF.

V usage is TRBV28 and J usage is TRBJ1-5; maybe TRBD1 (6 bases). Germline V gives CDR1 MDHEN, CDR2 SYDVKM. The V gene lost 2 bases and the J gene lost 6 bases, with 17 bases spanning the gap. This CDR3 has 16 amino acids. This CDR3 is CASSLAYGGLGQPQHF. In DNA form, the CDR3 reads TGTGCCAGCAGTTTAGCCTACGGGGGGCTGGGTCAGCCCCAGCATTTT.

This chain joins TRBV6-5 and TRBJ1-5; the D gene is possibly TRBD1 (6 bases). CDR3 length equals 14 residues. Germline CDR1 reads MNHEY; CDR2 reads SVGAGI. Trimming left V 6 bases short and J 2 bases short, with 11 bases between. The CDR3: CASSQGMGNQPQHF. CDR3 in DNA: TGTGCCAGCAGCCAGGGGATGGGCAATCAGCCCCAGCATTTT.

The chain recombines TRBV27 with TRBJ2-7; D may be TRBD2 (6 bases). The germline V gene encodes CDR1 MNHEY and CDR2 SMNVEV (reference sequence). This CDR3 comprises 14 residues. Trimming left V 1 base short and J 2 bases short, with 9 bases between. The CDR3 protein is CASSLYGGPYEQYF. The CDR3 DNA reads TGTGCCAGCAGTTTATACGGGGGACCCTACGAGCAGTACTTC.

The rearrangement joins TRBV25-1 to TRBJ2-5; a possible D gene is TRBD1 (6 bases). V was cut by 8 bases and J by 1 base, with 11 bases left in between. The CDR3 has 13 residues. Per germline, CDR1 MGHDK and CDR2 SYGVNS. As DNA, the CDR3 is TGTGCCAGCTCGGACAGCTCCCAAGAGACCCAGTACTTC. It specifies CASSDSSQETQYF.

V gene TRBV4-1 combines with J gene TRBJ2-5; D perhaps matches TRBD1 (5 bases). The germline V and J ends were trimmed by 0 bases and 5 bases, with 10 bases remaining between them. Per germline, CDR1 MGHRA and CDR2 YSYEKL. The CDR3 consists of 14 residues. For the CDR3, the DNA is TGCGCCAGCAGCCAAGATTCCAGGGTGGAGACCCAGTACTTC. Translating gives CASSQDSRVETQYF.

The chain recombines TRBV14 with TRBJ2-3; 8 nucleotides align to TRBD2. The V gene end was trimmed by 2 bases and the J gene end by 5 bases; junction bases not matched to a gene: 9. This CDR3 has 16 amino acids. Germline values: CDR1 SGHDN, CDR2 FVKESK. CDR3: CASSQIAGSGEDTQYF. CDR3 DNA: TGTGCCAGCAGCCAAATAGCGGGATCCGGGGAAGATACGCAGTATTTT.

This clone was seen a single time. The chain carries TRBV15 and TRBJ2-7; D ambiguous. The CDR3 has 14 residues. CDR1 and CDR2 (germline): LNHNV, YYDKDF (reference sequence). V was trimmed by 5 bases and J by 1 base, leaving 12 bases between them. The DNA of the CDR3 is TGTGCCACCAGCCTCCAGGACCGGTCCTACGAGCAGTACTTC. It is translated as CATSLQDRSYEQYF. Drawing the rest from reference TRBV15 and TRBJ2-7, the complete variable domain is DAMVIQNPRYQVTQFGKPVTLSCSQTLNHNVMYWYQQKSSQAPKLLFHYYDKDFNNEADTPDNFQSRRPNTSFCFLDIRSPGLGDTAMYLCATSLQDRSYEQYFGPGTRLTVT.

V and J are TRBV29-1 and TRBJ2-1, with 8 bases identical to TRBD2. The junction had 9 bases not matched to a gene; V was cut back by 2 bases and J by 3 bases. The CDR3 length is 16 residues. The germline V gene encodes CDR1 SQVTM and CDR2 ANQGSEA. The CDR3 reads CSVESPLAGIYNEQFF. The CDR3 DNA reads TGCAGCGTTGAATCCCCTTTAGCGGGAATCTACAATGAGCAGTTCTTC.

V and J are TRBV30 and TRBJ1-3; D remains ambiguous. This CDR3 region has 11 residues. Trimming took 4 bases from V and 0 from J, leaving 1 base between them. Germline V gives CDR1 GTSNPN, CDR2 SVGIG (reference sequence). The CDR3 is CAWTSGNTIYF. The CDR3 DNA sequence: TGTGCCTGGACCTCTGGAAACACCATATATTTT.

The V gene is TRBV4-2, the J gene TRBJ1-1; D is undetermined. Germline values: CDR1 LGHNA, CDR2 YNFKEQ. Trimming removed 0 bases at V and 4 bases at J, with 18 bases between. The CDR3 runs to 17 residues. The CDR3 bases are TGTGCCAGCAGCCAAGACATTGTTGGGTGGACGTTCACTGAAGCTTTCTTT. It encodes CASSQDIVGWTFTEAFF.

Notes on this clone: This same CDR3 is encoded by further DNA sequences in the sample. The V call is TRBV6-6, the J call TRBJ2-7; either TRBD1 or TRBD2 may fit D (5 bases each). This CDR3 is 14 amino acids long. Germline CDR1 reads MNHNY; CDR2 reads SVGAGI (reference sequence). V lost 0 bases and J lost 1, with 7 bases in between. This CDR3 is CASSYSEGSYEQYF. DNA of the CDR3: TGTGCCAGCAGTTACTCAGAGGGGTCCTACGAGCAGTACTTC.

The J gene is TRBJ2-1, the V gene TRBV5-1, with D perhaps given as TRBD1 or TRBD2 (5 bases each). Trimming removed 1 base from V and 10 bases from J, with 9 bases in between. The length of the CDR3 is 12 residues. Germline V CDR1 and CDR2: SGHRS, YFSETQ. CDR3 sequence reads: CASSLWGREQFF. Written as DNA, the CDR3 is TGCGCCAGCAGCTTGTGGGGACGCGAGCAGTTCTTC.

The chain uses TRBV13 and TRBJ2-5, with unresolved D. The V gene lost 4 bases and the J gene lost 2 bases, with 5 bases spanning the gap. The CDR3 has 12 residues. Germline CDR1 and CDR2: PRHDT and FYEKMQ (reference sequence). DNA for the CDR3: TGTGCCAGCAGCTCGGCTCAAGAGACCCAGTACTTC. It codes for CASSSAQETQYF.

V gene TRBV5-6 combines with J gene TRBJ1-1; D perhaps matches TRBD1 (5 bases). The germline V gene encodes CDR1 SGHDT and CDR2 YYEEEE. The CDR3 has 12 amino acids. V was shortened by 5 bases and J by 11 bases, with 16 bases between the two germline ends. This chain's CDR3 is CASRIGGARAFF. Here the CDR3 DNA reads TGTGCCAGCAGGATTGGCGGGGCTCGGGCTTTCTTT. Complete variable domain (other parts from reference TRBV5-6 and TRBJ1-1): DAGVTQSPTHLIKTRGQQVTLRCSPKSGHDTVSWYQQALGQGPQFIFQYYEEEERQRGNFPDRFSGHQFPNYSSELNVNALLLGDSALYLCASRIGGARAFFGQGTRLTVV.